The clone carrying this T cell receptor beta chain was detected only a few times. Its cognate antigen is unknown. The V and J ends lost 3 bases and 9 bases respectively, with 15 bases between them. CDR3 length: 12 residues. Looked up from germline, CDR1 is DFQATT and CDR2 is SNEGSKA (reference sequence). Semi-nested PCR with Nested Universal Primer A followed constant-region reverse priming of full-length variable regions. In TCRdb, the 5' RACE reads were re-called with MiXCR into one record per CDR3 protein. Altogether tens of thousands of distinct CDR3 sequences are present, 26% being singletons, with the ten largest covering around 3.9%. General observations from the study: The larger cohort examined one V-J beta rearrangement, not whole repertoires.

The gene calls are TRBV20-1 and TRBJ2-7; D uncertain. The sequenced material came from naive CD4+ T cells sorted from a lymph node. Subset described: naive CD4+ T cells, CD4+CD45RA+CD25-. This clonotype was obtained from a female donor with breast cancer. CDR3 region: CSASTQLPVQYF. The CDR3 nucleotides are TGCAGTGCTAGTACCCAGCTACCCGTGCAGTACTTC.